The 18 T cell receptor beta chains in this list originate from one sample, sequenced in a study of blood T cell repertoires in COVID-19. Sequencing used immunoSEQ multiplex PCR; TCRdb keeps in-frame clones, though not all of them. This sample has tens of thousands of clones, with approximately 92% found just once. The material sequenced was peripheral blood. Receptors were obtained from a human donor with active COVID-19. The donor label of this sample is uncertain.

V is TRBV5-4 and J is TRBJ2-2; D gene unclear. The germline V and J ends were trimmed by 1 base and 2 bases, with 6 bases remaining between them. CDR3 length: 14 residues. The germline CDR1 and CDR2 sequences are SGHNT and YYREEE (reference sequence). In DNA, the CDR3 is TGTGCCAGCAGCTTGTTCTTCAACACCGGGGAGCTGTTTTTT. Translated, it gives CASSLFFNTGELFF.

The V call is TRBV9, the J call TRBJ2-7, with TRBD2 matching 8 bases. This CDR3 has 13 residues. V was pared by 5 bases and J by 3 bases, with 4 bases of the junction left unmatched. The germline V gene encodes CDR1 SGDLS and CDR2 YYNGEE. CDR3 DNA sequence: TGTGCCAGCAGACCCAGCGGGGGCTACGAGCAGTACTTC. This encodes CASRPSGGYEQYF.

The chain carries TRBV30 and TRBJ2-3; 10 nucleotides line up with TRBD2. Germline values: CDR1 GTSNPN, CDR2 SVGIG (reference sequence). CDR3 length: 13 amino acids. After removal of 7 bases from V and 4 bases from J, the junction contained 5 bases not matched to a gene. The CDR3 DNA follows: TGTGCCTTAGGGACTAGCGTTTCAGATACGCAGTATTTT. It translates to CALGTSVSDTQYF.

The chain links TRBV7-8 to TRBJ2-3; D remains ambiguous. Trimming removed 3 bases at V and 3 bases at J, with 10 bases between. This CDR3 is built from 14 residues. The germline V gene has CDR1 SGHVS and CDR2 FQNEAQ. This CDR3 is CASSLFLLTDTQYF. CDR3 sequence (DNA): TGTGCCAGCAGCTTGTTCTTACTTACAGATACGCAGTATTTT.

The rearrangement joins TRBV27 to TRBJ2-7, with a tentative D call TRBD1 (6 bases). The CDR3 is made up of 13 amino acids. Germline V lookup: CDR1 MNHEY, CDR2 SMNVEV (reference sequence). Between the trimmed V and J ends, which lost 6 bases and 2 bases, there was a span of 11 bases. The CDR3 DNA follows: TGTGCCAGCAGCAGGACAGTAGCCTACGAGCAGTACTTC. Its protein is CASSRTVAYEQYF.

V and J are TRBV27 and TRBJ2-7, with D possibly TRBD1 on 6 matching bases. The CDR3 contains 15 residues. Trimming shortened V by 3 bases and J by 7 bases, and 19 bases separated the two germline ends. The germline gives CDR1 MNHEY, CDR2 SMNVEV (reference sequence). Written as DNA, the CDR3 is TGTGCCAGCAGTTTTCAGGCAGGGGATCGTTGGGAGCAGTACTTC. Translated: CASSFQAGDRWEQYF.

This clone was detected a few times. The V and J genes are TRBV12-3 or TRBV12-4 and TRBJ1-3, with 8 nucleotides matching TRBD1. The trim removed 9 bases at V and 4 bases at J, leaving 5 bases unmatched. The CDR3 has 13 amino acids. The CDR3 DNA sequence: TGTGCCAGTTCCCAGGGGGCGGGAAACACCATATATTTT. This encodes CASSQGAGNTIYF.

This chain links TRBV7-6 with TRBJ2-7; 7 nucleotides match TRBD2. Trimming took 5 bases from V and 6 from J; bases not matched to a gene: 10. Germline assignment: CDR1 SGHVS and CDR2 FNYEAQ. The CDR3 extends over 14 amino acids. The DNA for the CDR3 is TGTGCCAGCAGCAATCAAGCGGGACCCTTCGAGCAGTACTTC. Protein: CASSNQAGPFEQYF. Full variable domain (outside the CDR3, taken from reference TRBV7-6 and TRBJ2-7): GAGVSQSPRYKVTKRGQDVALRCDPISGHVSLYWYRQALGQGPEFLTYFNYEAQQDKSGLPNDRFSAERPEGSISTLTIQRTEQRDSAMYRCASSNQAGPFEQYFGPGTRLTVT.

The chain uses TRBV5-6 and TRBJ2-5; D perhaps matches TRBD2 (7 bases). CDR3 size: 14 residues. With 4 bases removed from V and 3 bases from J, the gap between germline ends came to 13 bases. Per the germline V gene, CDR1 is SGHDT and CDR2 is YYEEEE. This chain's CDR3 is CASSPPGGKETQYF. Written as DNA, the CDR3 is TGTGCCAGCAGCCCCCCGGGGGGCAAAGAGACCCAGTACTTC.

The V call is TRBV5-6, the J call TRBJ2-7, with 8 bases aligning to TRBD1. The CDR3 has 15 amino acids. J lost 1 base, V lost 3 bases, and 6 bases had no gene match. Germline V CDR1 and CDR2: SGHDT, YYEEEE. CDR3 sequence reads: CASSSLGDRSYEQYF. The CDR3 bases are TGTGCCAGCAGCTCGCTTGGGGACAGGTCCTACGAGCAGTACTTC.

The chain combines TRBV6-2 or TRBV6-3 with TRBJ2-2, with 7 bases fitting TRBD2. CDR1 is MNHEY, CDR2 SVGEGT, per germline. The CDR3 consists of 19 residues. Losses at the gene ends were 2 bases for V and 1 base for J; bases not matched to a gene: 13. CDR3 DNA sequence: TGTGCCAGCAGTTACCCCGTTACTAAGGCTAGCGGGAACACCGGGGAGCTGTTTTTT. It specifies CASSYPVTKASGNTGELFF.

This chain uses TRBV6-1 with TRBJ1-2, with TRBD1 matching over 10 bases. There are 15 residues in the CDR3. V shed 3 bases and J 3 bases; nucleotides not matched to a gene: 4. CDR1 and CDR2 (germline): MNHNS, SASEGT. In DNA form, the CDR3 reads TGTGCCAGCAGTGAGACAGGGGGCAGGTACTATGGCTACACCTTC. It translates to CASSETGGRYYGYTF.

The table lists this clone with a count of one. This sequence joins TRBV7-8 and TRBJ1-3; perhaps TRBD1 as D (5 bases). Trimming took off 9 bases at V and 3 bases at J, with 12 bases between the two ends. The CDR3 runs to 13 residues. Germline lookup yields CDR1 SGHVS and CDR2 FQNEAQ. The CDR3 sequence is CASKTGGGNTIYF. As DNA, the CDR3 is TGTGCCAGTAAGACCGGGGGTGGAAACACCATATATTTT.

CDR3 sequence reads: CATSEGQPGVLEQFF. CDR3 nucleotides: TGTGCCACCAGTGAGGGACAGCCCGGAGTGTTGGAGCAGTTCTTC. The chain joins TRBV24-1 to TRBJ2-1; 7 nucleotides match TRBD1. J lost 10 bases, V lost 4 bases, and 12 bases had no gene match. The CDR3 covers 15 residues. Germline loops: CDR1 KGHDR, CDR2 SFDVKD.

This clone was counted at least ten times. The J gene is TRBJ2-3, the V gene TRBV7-2, with 8 bases lining up with TRBD1. The CDR3 is 15 residues long. Germline V lookup: CDR1 SGHTA, CDR2 FQGNSA. Losses at the gene ends were 5 bases for V and 4 bases for J; bases not matched to a gene: 8. For the CDR3, the DNA is TGTGCCAGCAGCGTCGACAGGGGAAAGGCAGATACGCAGTATTTT. Its translation: CASSVDRGKADTQYF.

This sequence joins TRBV6-4 and TRBJ2-5; 9 positions match TRBD2. This CDR3 comprises 18 residues. V gave up 6 bases and J gave up 0 bases; unmatched junction bases: 14. CDR1 MRHNA and CDR2 SNTAGT come from the germline V gene. DNA of the CDR3: TGTGCCAGCAGGCCTTATTGGCCTAGCGGGACAGACCAAGAGACCCAGTACTTC. Protein product: CASRPYWPSGTDQETQYF.

The chain uses TRBV2 and TRBJ2-2; TRBD2 matches at 12 bases. The CDR3 is 16 amino acids. Per the germline V gene, CDR1 is SNHLY and CDR2 is FYNNEI. V was pared by 10 bases and J by 4 bases, with 10 bases of the junction left unmatched. As DNA, the CDR3 is TGTGCCACCTCTAGCGGGAGGGCCTGGGGCACCGGGGAGCTGTTTTTT. Translating it yields CATSSGRAWGTGELFF.

This clone showed up just once. The chain carries TRBV9 and TRBJ1-2; 9 bases are shared with TRBD1. The V and J ends lost 0 bases and 4 bases, in that order; junction bases with no gene match: 10. CDR3 length equals 17 residues. Germline CDR1 reads SGDLS; CDR2 reads YYNGEE. In nucleotides, the CDR3 is TGTGCCAGCAGCGTAGCCCCGGACAGGGGTTTCCCCTATGGCTACACCTTC. It encodes CASSVAPDRGFPYGYTF. Full variable domain (missing parts from reference TRBV9 and TRBJ1-2): DSGVTQTPKHLITATGQRVTLRCSPRSGDLSVYWYQQSLDQGLQFLIQYYNGEERAKGNILERFSAQQFPDLHSELNLSSLELGDSALYFCASSVAPDRGFPYGYTFGSGTRLTVV.